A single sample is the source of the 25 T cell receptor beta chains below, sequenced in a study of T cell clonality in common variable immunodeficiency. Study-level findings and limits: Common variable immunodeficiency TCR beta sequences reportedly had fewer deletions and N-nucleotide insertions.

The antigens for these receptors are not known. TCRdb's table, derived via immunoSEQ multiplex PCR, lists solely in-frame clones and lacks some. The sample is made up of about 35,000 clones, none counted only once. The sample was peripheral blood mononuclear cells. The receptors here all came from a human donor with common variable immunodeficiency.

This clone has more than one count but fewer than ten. The CDR3 is CASSQDRGHEQYF. The sequenced CDR3 bases are TGTGCCAGCAGCCAAGACAGGGGCCACGAG. This sequence joins TRBV11-2 and TRBJ2-7; 8 bases agree with TRBD1. The read ends 3 residues shy of where the CDR3 ends; the end is completed using the germline J gene. V was pared by 5 bases and J by 5 bases, with 5 bases of the junction left unmatched. The CDR3 covers 13 residues. Germline loops: CDR1 SGHAT, CDR2 FQNNGV.

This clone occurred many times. CDR3 loop: CSARPDRNGGYTF. CDR3 DNA, as far as it was read: TGCAGTGCTAGACCTGACAGAAACGGGGGC. The chain recombines TRBV20-1 with TRBJ1-2, with D maybe TRBD1 (5 bases). From the germline J gene comes the end of the CDR3, since the read stops 3 residues before it. Germline V gene lookup returns CDR1 DFQATT and CDR2 SNEGSKA (reference sequence). The CDR3 consists of 13 residues.

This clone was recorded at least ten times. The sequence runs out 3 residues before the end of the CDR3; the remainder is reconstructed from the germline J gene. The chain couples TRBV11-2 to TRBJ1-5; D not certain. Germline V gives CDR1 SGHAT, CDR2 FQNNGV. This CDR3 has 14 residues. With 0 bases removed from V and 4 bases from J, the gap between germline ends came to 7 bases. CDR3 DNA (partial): TGTGCCAGCAGCTTAGAGCCAACAAATCAGCCC. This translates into CASSLEPTNQP. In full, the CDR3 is CASSLEPTNQPQHF.

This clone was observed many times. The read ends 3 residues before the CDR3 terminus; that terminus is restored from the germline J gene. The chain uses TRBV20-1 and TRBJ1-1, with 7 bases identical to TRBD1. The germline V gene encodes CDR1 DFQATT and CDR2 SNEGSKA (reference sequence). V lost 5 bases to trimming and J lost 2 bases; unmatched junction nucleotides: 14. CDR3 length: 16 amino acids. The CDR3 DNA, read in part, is TGCAGTGCTGGGGTTTGGGACAGTGGACTCAACACTGAA. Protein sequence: CSAGVWDSGLNTE. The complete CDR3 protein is CSAGVWDSGLNTEAFF.

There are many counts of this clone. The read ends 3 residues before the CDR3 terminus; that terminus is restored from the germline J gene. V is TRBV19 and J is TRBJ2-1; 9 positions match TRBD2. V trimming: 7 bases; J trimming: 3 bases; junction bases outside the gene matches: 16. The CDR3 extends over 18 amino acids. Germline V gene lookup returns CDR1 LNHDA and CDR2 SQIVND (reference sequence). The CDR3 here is CASNHGRLAGVDYNEQFF. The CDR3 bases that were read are TGTGCCAGTAATCACGGTCGGTTAGCGGGAGTGGACTACAATGAG.

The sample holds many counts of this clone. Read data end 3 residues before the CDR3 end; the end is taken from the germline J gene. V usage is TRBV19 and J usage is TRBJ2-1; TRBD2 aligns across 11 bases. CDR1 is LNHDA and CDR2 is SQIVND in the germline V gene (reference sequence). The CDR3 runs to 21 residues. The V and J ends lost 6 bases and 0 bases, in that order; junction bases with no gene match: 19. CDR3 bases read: TGTGCCAGTAGCCTCCAGCCCGGGACTAGCGGTCTTCTTAGCTCCTACAATGAG. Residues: CASSLQPGTSGLLSSYNE. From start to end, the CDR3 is CASSLQPGTSGLLSSYNEQFF.

The covered CDR3 bases are TGTGCCAGCAGCTCCGACGGGTTCAATCAGCCC. Its protein is CASSSDGFNQP. The CDR3 as a whole reads CASSSDGFNQPQHF. J is TRBJ1-5 and V is TRBV7-9; D remains ambiguous. Read sequence stops 3 residues before the CDR3 end, and the germline J gene provides the missing end. With 4 bases removed from V and 3 bases from J, the gap between germline ends came to 10 bases. The CDR3 loop spans 14 amino acids. Germline-derived CDR1 and CDR2 are SEHNR and FQNEAQ (reference sequence).

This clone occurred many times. Incomplete CDR3 DNA: TGCGCCAGCAGCACGGGAAATAGCGGGGAGACAGATACG. Its protein product is CASSTGNSGETDT. The complete CDR3 reads CASSTGNSGETDTQYF. The chain employs TRBV5-1 and TRBJ2-3; 8 bases map to TRBD2. The DNA ends 3 residues before the CDR3 does, and the rest of the CDR3 is filled in from the germline J gene. This CDR3 has 16 amino acids. V was clipped by 4 bases and J by 3 bases; unmatched bases: 10. In germline, CDR1 is SGHRS, CDR2 YFSETQ.

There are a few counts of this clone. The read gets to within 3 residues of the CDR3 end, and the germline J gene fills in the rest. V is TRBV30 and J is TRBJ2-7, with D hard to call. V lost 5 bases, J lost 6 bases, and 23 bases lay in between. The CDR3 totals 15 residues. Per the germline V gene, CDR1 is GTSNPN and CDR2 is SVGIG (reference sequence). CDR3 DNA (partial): TGTGCCTGGGAGCTCCTGGGCCAGGCGCGAGGCGAG. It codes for CAWELLGQARGE. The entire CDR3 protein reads CAWELLGQARGEQYF. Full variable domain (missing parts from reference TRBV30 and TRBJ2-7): SQTIHQWPATLVQPVGSPLSLECTVEGTSNPNLYWYRQAAGRGLQLLFYSVGIGQISSEVPQNLSASRPQDRQFILSSKKLLLSDSGFYLCAWELLGQARGEQYFGPGTRLTVT.

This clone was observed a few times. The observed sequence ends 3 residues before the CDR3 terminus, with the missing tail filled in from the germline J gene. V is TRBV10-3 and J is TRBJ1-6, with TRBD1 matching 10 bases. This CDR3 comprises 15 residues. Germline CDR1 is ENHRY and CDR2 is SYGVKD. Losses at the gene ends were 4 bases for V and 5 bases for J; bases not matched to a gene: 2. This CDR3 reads CAISAGQGDNSPLHF. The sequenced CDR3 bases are TGTGCCATCAGTGCCGGACAGGGGGATAATTCACCC.

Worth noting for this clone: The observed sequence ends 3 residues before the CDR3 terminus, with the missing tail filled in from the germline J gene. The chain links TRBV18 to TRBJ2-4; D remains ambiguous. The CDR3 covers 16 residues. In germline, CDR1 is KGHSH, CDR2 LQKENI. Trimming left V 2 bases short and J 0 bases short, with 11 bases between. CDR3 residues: CASSPSQTLAKNIQYF. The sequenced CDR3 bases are TGTGCCAGCTCACCATCACAGACACTAGCCAAAAACATT. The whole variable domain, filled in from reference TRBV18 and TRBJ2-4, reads NAGVMQNPRHLVRRRGQEARLRCSPMKGHSHVYWYRQLPEEGLKFMVYLQKENIIDESGMPKERFSAEFPKEGPSILRIQQVVRGDSAAYFCASSPSQTLAKNIQYFGAGTRLSVL.

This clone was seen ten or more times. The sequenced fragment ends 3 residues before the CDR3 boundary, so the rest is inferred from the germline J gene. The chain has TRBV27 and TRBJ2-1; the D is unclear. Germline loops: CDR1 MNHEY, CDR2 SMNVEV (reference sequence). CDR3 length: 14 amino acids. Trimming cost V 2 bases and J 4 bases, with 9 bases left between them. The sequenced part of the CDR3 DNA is TGTGCCAGCAGTTTAGTTACATCTTACAATGAG. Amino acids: CASSLVTSYNE. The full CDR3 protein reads CASSLVTSYNEQFF.

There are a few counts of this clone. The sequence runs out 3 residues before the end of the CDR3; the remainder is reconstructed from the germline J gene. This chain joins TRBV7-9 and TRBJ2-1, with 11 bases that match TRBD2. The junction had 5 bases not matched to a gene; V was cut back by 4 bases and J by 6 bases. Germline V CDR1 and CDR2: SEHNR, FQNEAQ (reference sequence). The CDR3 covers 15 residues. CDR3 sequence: CASSSTSGRGNEQFF. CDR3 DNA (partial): TGTGCCAGCAGCTCCACTAGCGGGAGAGGCAATGAG. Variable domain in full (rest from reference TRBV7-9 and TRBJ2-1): DTGVSQNPRHKITKRGQNVTFRCDPISEHNRLYWYRQTLGQGPEFLTYFQNEAQLEKSRLLSDRFSAERPKGSFSTLEIQRTEQGDSAMYLCASSSTSGRGNEQFFGPGTRLTVL.

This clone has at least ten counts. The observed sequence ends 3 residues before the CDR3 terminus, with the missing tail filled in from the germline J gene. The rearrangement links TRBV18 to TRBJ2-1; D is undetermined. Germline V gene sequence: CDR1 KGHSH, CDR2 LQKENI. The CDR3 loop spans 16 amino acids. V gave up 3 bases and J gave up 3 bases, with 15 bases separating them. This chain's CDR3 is CASSPERSPFYNEQFF. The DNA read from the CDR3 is TGTGCCAGCTCACCCGAGAGGTCGCCCTTCTACAATGAG.

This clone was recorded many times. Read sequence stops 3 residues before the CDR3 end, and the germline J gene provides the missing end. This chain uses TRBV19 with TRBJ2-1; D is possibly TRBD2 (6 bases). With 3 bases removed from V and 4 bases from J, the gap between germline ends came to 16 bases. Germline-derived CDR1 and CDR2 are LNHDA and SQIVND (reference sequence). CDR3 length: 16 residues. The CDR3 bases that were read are TGTGCCAGTAGTATCTCTGGACTATCGAAGTACAATGAG. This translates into CASSISGLSKYNE. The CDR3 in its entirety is CASSISGLSKYNEQFF.

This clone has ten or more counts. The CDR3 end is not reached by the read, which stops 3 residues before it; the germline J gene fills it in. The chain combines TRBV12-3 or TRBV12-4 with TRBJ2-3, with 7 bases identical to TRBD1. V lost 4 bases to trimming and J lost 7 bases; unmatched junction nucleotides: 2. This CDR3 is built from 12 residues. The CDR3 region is CASSWDSNTQYF. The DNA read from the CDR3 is TGTGCCAGCAGTTGGGACAGCAATACG.

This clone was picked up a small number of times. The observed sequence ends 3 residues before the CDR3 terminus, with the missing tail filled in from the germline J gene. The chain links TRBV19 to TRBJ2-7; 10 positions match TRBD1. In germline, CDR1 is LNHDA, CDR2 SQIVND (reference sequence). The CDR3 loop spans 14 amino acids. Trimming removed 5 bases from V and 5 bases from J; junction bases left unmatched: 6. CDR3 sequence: CASSDRGLANEQYF. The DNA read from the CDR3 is TGTGCCAGTAGTGACAGGGGGCTGGCCAACGAG.

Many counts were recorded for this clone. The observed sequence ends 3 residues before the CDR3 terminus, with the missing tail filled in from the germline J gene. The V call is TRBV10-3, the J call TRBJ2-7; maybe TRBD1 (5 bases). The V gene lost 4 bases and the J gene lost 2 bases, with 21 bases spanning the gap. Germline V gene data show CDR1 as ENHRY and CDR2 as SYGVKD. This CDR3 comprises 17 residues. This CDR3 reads CAISAGSQQILTYEQYF. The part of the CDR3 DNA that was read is TGTGCCATCAGTGCAGGGTCCCAACAGATACTTACCTACGAG.

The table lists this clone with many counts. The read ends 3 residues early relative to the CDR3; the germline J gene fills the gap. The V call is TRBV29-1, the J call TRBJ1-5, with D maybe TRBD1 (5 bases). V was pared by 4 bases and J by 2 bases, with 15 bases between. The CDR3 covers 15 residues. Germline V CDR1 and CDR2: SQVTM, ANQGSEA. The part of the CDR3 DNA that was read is TGCAGCGTTGTCGTTGCAGGGACTGGCAATCAGCCC. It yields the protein CSVVVAGTGNQP. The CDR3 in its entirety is CSVVVAGTGNQPQHF.

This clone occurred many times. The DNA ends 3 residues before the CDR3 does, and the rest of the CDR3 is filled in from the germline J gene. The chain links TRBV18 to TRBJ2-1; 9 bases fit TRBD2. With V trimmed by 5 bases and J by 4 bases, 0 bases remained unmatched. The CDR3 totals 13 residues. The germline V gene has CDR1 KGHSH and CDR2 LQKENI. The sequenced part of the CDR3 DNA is TGTGCCAGCTCAACTAGCGGGTACAATGAG. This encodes CASSTSGYNE. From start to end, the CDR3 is CASSTSGYNEQFF.

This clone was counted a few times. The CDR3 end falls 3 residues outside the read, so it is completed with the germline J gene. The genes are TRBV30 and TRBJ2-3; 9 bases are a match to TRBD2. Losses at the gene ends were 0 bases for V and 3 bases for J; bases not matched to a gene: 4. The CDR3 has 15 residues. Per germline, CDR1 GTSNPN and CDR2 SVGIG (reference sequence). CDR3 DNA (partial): TGTGCCTGGAGTGTTGGGCTAGCGGGAACAGATACG. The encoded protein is CAWSVGLAGTDT. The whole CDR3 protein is CAWSVGLAGTDTQYF.

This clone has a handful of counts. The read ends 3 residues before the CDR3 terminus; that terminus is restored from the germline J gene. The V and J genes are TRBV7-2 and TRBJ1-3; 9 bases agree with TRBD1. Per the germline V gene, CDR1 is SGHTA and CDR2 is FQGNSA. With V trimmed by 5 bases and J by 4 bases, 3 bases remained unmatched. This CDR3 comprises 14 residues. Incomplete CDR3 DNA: TGTGCCAGCAGCGCCGGGACAGGGGGAAACACC. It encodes CASSAGTGGNT. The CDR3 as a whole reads CASSAGTGGNTIYF.

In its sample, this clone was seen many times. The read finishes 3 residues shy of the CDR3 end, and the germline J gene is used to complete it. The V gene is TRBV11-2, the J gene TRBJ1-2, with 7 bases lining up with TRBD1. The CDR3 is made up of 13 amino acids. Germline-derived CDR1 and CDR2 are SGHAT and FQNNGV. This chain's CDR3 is CASSLLRQGGYTF. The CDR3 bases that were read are TGTGCCAGCAGCCTACTTCGACAGGGAGGC.

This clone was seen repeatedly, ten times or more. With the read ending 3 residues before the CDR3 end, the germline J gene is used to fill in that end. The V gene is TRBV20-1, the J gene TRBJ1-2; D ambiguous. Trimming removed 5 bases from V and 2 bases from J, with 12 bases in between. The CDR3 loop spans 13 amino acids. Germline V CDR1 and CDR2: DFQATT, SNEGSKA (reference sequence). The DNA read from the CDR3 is TGCAGTGCTCCCAGGAGACCAAACTATGGC. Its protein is CSAPRRPNYG. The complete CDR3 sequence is CSAPRRPNYGYTF.

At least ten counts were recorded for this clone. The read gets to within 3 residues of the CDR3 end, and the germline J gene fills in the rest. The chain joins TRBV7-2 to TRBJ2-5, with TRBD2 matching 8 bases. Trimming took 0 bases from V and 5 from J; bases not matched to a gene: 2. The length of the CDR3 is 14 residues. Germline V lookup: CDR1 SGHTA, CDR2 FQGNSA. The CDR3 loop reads CASSLARGAETQYF. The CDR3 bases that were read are TGTGCCAGCAGCTTAGCGCGGGGGGCGGAGACC.